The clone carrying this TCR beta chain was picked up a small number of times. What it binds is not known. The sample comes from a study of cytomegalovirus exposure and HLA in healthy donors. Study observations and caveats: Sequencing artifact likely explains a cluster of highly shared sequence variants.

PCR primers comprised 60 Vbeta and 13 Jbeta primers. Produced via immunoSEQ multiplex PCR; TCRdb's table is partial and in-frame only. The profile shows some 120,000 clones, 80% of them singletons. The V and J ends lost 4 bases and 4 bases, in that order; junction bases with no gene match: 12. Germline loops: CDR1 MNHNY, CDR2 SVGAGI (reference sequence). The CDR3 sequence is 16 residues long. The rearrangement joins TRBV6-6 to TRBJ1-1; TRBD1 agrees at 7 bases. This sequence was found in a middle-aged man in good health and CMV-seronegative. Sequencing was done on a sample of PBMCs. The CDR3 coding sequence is TGTGCCAGCAGTTCTCCCGGGACAGCTAGGGTCACTGAAGCTTTCTTT. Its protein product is CASSSPGTARVTEAFF.